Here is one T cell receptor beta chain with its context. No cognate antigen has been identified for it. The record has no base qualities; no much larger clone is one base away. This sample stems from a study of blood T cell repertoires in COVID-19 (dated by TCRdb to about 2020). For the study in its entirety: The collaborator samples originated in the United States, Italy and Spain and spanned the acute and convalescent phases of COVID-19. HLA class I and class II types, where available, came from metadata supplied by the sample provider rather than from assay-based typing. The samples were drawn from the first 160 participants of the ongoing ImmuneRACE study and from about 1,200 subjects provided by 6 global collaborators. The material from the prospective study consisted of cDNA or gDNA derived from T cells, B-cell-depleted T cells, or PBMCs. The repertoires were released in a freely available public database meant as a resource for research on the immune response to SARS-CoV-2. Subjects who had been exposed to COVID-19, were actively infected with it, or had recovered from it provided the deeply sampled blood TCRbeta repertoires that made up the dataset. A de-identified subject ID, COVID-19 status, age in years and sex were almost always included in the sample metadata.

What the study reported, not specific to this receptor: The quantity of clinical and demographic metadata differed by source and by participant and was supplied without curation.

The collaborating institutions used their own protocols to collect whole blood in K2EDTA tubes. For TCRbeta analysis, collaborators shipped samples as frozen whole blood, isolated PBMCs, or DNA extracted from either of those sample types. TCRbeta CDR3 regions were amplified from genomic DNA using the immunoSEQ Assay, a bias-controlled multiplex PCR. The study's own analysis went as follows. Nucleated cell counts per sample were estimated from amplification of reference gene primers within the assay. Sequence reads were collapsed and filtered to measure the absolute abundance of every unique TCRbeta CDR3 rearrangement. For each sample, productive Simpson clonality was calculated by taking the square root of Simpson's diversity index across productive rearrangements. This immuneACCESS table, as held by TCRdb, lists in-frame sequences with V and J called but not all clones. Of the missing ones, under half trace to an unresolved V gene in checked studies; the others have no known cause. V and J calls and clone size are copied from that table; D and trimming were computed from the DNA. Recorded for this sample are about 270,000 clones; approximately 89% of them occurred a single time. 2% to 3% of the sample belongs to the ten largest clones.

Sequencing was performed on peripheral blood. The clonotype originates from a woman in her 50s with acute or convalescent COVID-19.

The CDR3 in this case is CASSPGGSGEKLFF. The nucleotide sequence reads as follows: TGTGCCAGCAGCCCAGGGGGGTCTGGTGAAAAACTGTTTTTT. The sequence is built from TRBV9 and TRBJ1-4, with 7 central nucleotides matching TRBD1. The CDR1 and CDR2 encoded by the germline V gene are SGDLS and YYNGEE. Taken from cysteine to phenylalanine, the CDR3 has 14 residues. Solely the CDR3 DNA is kept, with 42 bases framed from the first base. V and J are trimmed by 4 bases and 7 bases, and the gene matches miss 7 bases of the junction.